This T cell receptor beta chain was observed in a study of blood T cell repertoires in COVID-19. Across the study: COVID-19 samples, acute and convalescent, were from the United States, Italy and Spain. Sources were T cells, B-cell-depleted T cells, or PBMCs; the material itself was cDNA or gDNA.

The germline gives CDR1 MNHNS, CDR2 SASEGT. The CDR3 totals 15 residues. The V end was cut by 2 bases, the J end by 8 bases, with 16 bases between. The method was immunoSEQ multiplex PCR; TCRdb's version includes in-frame clones alone and lacks a portion of them. The repertoire holds roughly 27,000 clones, over 75% seen once, with about 16% in the top ten. Material for sequencing was peripheral blood. This clonotype was obtained from a human donor with active COVID-19. The donor label of this sample is uncertain. This chain uses TRBV6-1 with TRBJ1-3; D is unclear. CDR3 sequence (DNA): TGTGCCAGCAGTGAATTCGAAGGAGTGAGAGACACCATATATTTT. Its protein product is CASSEFEGVRDTIYF.